A single sample gave rise to the 17 T cell receptor beta chains below, sequenced in a study of spatial heterogeneity in lung cancer. TCRdb re-called the 5' RACE reads with MiXCR, one entry per CDR3 protein. In the table there are tens of thousands of distinct CDR3 sequences, approximately 19% of which are singletons. Indicated time point: blood at routine non-recurrence follow-up after resection. The sample here was PBMCs, taken at follow-up. The receptors were sampled from a male donor with early-stage non-small cell lung cancer.

Comment on this clonotype: A junction end diverges from the germline sequence, so it may reflect a read error. The V and J genes are TRBV11-2 and TRBJ1-4; D not resolved. This CDR3 spans 11 amino acids. Per the germline V gene, CDR1 is SGHAT and CDR2 is FQNNGV. CDR3 amino acids: CASSSNEKPFF. The CDR3 nucleotides read TGTGCCAGCAGCTCTAATGAAAAACCGTTTTTT.

J is TRBJ2-5 and V is TRBV24-1, with TRBD1 matching over 10 bases. This CDR3 region has 15 residues. Germline CDR1 KGHDR, CDR2 SFDVKD. The trim removed 4 bases at V and 3 bases at J, leaving 4 bases unmatched. CDR3 region: CATSEWGQGKETQYF. The CDR3 DNA reads as TGTGCCACCAGTGAATGGGGACAGGGGAAAGAGACCCAGTACTTC.

The V gene is TRBV7-6, the J gene TRBJ2-7; 7 nucleotides match TRBD2. The CDR3 has 14 amino acids. The V and J ends lost 5 bases and 6 bases, in that order; junction bases with no gene match: 10. Looked up from germline, CDR1 is SGHVS and CDR2 is FNYEAQ. The CDR3 here is CASSPMLGEGEQYF. CDR3 bases: TGTGCCAGCAGCCCAATGCTCGGGGAGGGCGAGCAGTACTTC. The full variable domain, rest sourced from reference TRBV7-6 and TRBJ2-7, is GAGVSQSPRYKVTKRGQDVALRCDPISGHVSLYWYRQALGQGPEFLTYFNYEAQQDKSGLPNDRFSAERPEGSISTLTIQRTEQRDSAMYRCASSPMLGEGEQYFGPGTRLTVT.

The CDR3 loop is CASSMTANYGYTF. DNA for the CDR3: TGTGCCAGCAGTATGACAGCTAACTATGGCTACACCTTC. This chain connects TRBV27 to TRBJ1-2, with D perhaps matching TRBD1 (5 bases). The CDR3 extends over 13 amino acids. The ends were cut back, 5 bases at V and 0 bases at J, with 7 bases in the middle. The germline CDR1 and CDR2 sequences are MNHEY and SMNVEV (reference sequence).

This clonotype was counted at least ten times. This sequence joins TRBV7-9 and TRBJ1-2, with 7 bases aligning to TRBD1. Germline V lookup: CDR1 SEHNR, CDR2 FQNEAQ (reference sequence). The CDR3 consists of 13 residues. The trim removed 5 bases at V and 2 bases at J, leaving 2 bases unmatched. The CDR3, as DNA: TGTGCCAGCAGCCCGGGACAGAACTATGGCTACACCTTC. Its translation is CASSPGQNYGYTF. The whole variable domain, filled in from reference TRBV7-9 and TRBJ1-2, reads DTGVSQNPRHKITKRGQNVTFRCDPISEHNRLYWYRQTLGQGPEFLTYFQNEAQLEKSRLLSDRFSAERPKGSFSTLEIQRTEQGDSAMYLCASSPGQNYGYTFGSGTRLTVV.

This chain connects TRBV25-1 to TRBJ2-2; the D is unclear. There are 14 residues in the CDR3. V lost 4 bases to trimming and J lost 4 bases, with 10 bases between them. Germline assignment: CDR1 MGHDK and CDR2 SYGVNS. The CDR3 loop reads CASSVPGPTGELFF. CDR3 nucleotides: TGTGCCAGCAGTGTTCCAGGCCCCACCGGGGAGCTGTTTTTT.

The gene calls are TRBV5-1 and TRBJ2-7; D remains ambiguous. The CDR3 contains 15 residues. Trimming removed 0 bases at V and 3 bases at J, with 13 bases between. CDR1 SGHRS and CDR2 YFSETQ come from the germline V gene. The DNA of the CDR3 is TGCGCCAGCAGCTTGGATGCGGATTTTGTCTACGAGCAGTACTTC. Its protein is CASSLDADFVYEQYF.

This clonotype was counted a few times. The V gene is TRBV6-2 or TRBV6-3, the J gene TRBJ1-1; 8 bases are a match to TRBD1. Germline assignment: CDR1 MNHEY and CDR2 SVGEGT. The CDR3 covers 15 residues. With 6 bases clipped from V and 0 bases from J, the junction kept 6 bases outside the gene matches. The CDR3 DNA is TGTGCCAGCAGGCCCGCACAGGGGGTGAACACTGAAGCTTTCTTT. Its protein product is CASRPAQGVNTEAFF.

The J gene is TRBJ1-5, the V gene TRBV6-2 or TRBV6-3, with 7 bases fitting TRBD1. The CDR3 length is 17 residues. Per the germline V gene, CDR1 is MNHEY and CDR2 is SVGEGT. V lost 2 bases to trimming and J lost 4 bases; unmatched junction nucleotides: 11. CDR3 DNA sequence: TGTGCCAGCAGTTACCCACTGAGGACAGGAGGTAATCAGCCCCAGCATTTT. This sequence encodes CASSYPLRTGGNQPQHF.

V and J are TRBV2 and TRBJ2-3; D gene uncertain. Between the trimmed V and J ends, which lost 1 base and 2 bases, there was a span of 4 bases. In germline, CDR1 is SNHLY, CDR2 FYNNEI. The CDR3 loop spans 13 amino acids. CDR3 bases: TGTGCCAGCAGTGAAGGGTCCACAGATACGCAGTATTTT. Amino acid sequence: CASSEGSTDTQYF.

At least ten counts were recorded for this clonotype. The chain employs TRBV20-1 and TRBJ2-5; 12 nucleotides line up with TRBD2. Germline V gene data show CDR1 as DFQATT and CDR2 as SNEGSKA (reference sequence). This CDR3 contains 13 residues. V trimming: 6 bases; J trimming: 9 bases; junction bases outside the gene matches: 8. CDR3: CSAATSGRRAQYF. CDR3 DNA: TGCAGTGCCGCTACTAGCGGGAGGCGAGCCCAGTACTTC.

The gene calls are TRBV29-1 and TRBJ2-1; D may be TRBD1 (6 bases). Looked up from germline, CDR1 is SQVTM and CDR2 is ANQGSEA. There are 13 residues in the CDR3. V was cut by 2 bases and J by 9 bases, with 14 bases left in between. The CDR3: CSVETPLGGEQFF. CDR3 DNA: TGCAGCGTTGAAACCCCCCTAGGGGGTGAGCAGTTCTTC.

This clonotype was counted a few times. The gene calls are TRBV27 and TRBJ1-3; no clear D. Trimming pared 2 bases from V and 8 bases from J, leaving 4 bases between. Germline V gene lookup returns CDR1 MNHEY and CDR2 SMNVEV (reference sequence). This CDR3 region has 11 residues. The CDR3 DNA reads TGTGCCAGCAGTTTAAGAGACACCATATATTTT. Translating gives CASSLRDTIYF.

This clonotype was detected only a few times. The V gene is TRBV20-1, the J gene TRBJ2-7; no firm D call. The length of the CDR3 is 11 residues. CDR1 and CDR2 (germline): DFQATT, SNEGSKA (reference sequence). V was trimmed by 3 bases and J by 6 bases, leaving 9 bases between them. The CDR3 protein is CSARWGTEQYF. DNA of the CDR3: TGCAGTGCTAGGTGGGGAACCGAGCAGTACTTC.

A remark on this clonotype: The junction does not match germline at one end; this may be a read error. V and J are TRBV24-1 and TRBJ2-3; D is uncertain. The germline CDR1 and CDR2 sequences are KGHDR and SFDVKD. The CDR3 length is 14 residues. CDR3 sequence (DNA): TGTGCCACTAGTGAGACGCTTAGCACAGATACGCAGTATTTT. Amino acids: CATSETLSTDTQYF.

This clonotype has only a few counts. The J gene is TRBJ2-7, the V gene TRBV5-5, with D perhaps TRBD2 (5 bases). V shed 0 bases and J shed 6 bases, with 13 bases lying between them. Germline loops: CDR1 SGHKS, CDR2 YYEKEE (reference sequence). The CDR3 covers 14 residues. The CDR3 here is CASSLAGTSGEQYF. The CDR3, as DNA: TGTGCCAGCAGCTTGGCGGGAACCTCCGGCGAGCAGTACTTC.

The rearrangement links TRBV7-9 to TRBJ2-3, with D possibly TRBD1 on 6 matching bases. The length of the CDR3 is 15 residues. V was clipped by 7 bases and J by 0 bases, with 14 bases between them. Per germline, CDR1 SEHNR and CDR2 FQNEAQ (reference sequence). The CDR3 spells CASTRGTGSTDTQYF. The DNA for the CDR3 is TGTGCCAGCACCCGAGGTACAGGGAGCACAGATACGCAGTATTTT.